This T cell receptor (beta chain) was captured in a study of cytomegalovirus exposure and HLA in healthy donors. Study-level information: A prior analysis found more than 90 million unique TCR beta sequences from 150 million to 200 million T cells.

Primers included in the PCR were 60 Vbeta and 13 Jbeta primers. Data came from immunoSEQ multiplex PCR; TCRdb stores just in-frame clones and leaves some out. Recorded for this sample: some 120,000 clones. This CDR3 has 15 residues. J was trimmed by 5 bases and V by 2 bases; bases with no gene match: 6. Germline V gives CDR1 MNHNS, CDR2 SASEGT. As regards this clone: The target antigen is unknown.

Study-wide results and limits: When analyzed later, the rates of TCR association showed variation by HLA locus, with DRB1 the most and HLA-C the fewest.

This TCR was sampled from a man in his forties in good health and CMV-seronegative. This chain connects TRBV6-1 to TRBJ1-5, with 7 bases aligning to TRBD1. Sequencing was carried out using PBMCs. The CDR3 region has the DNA TGTGCCAGCAGTGAATGGAGGGACAGTTATCAGCCCCAGCATTTT. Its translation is CASSEWRDSYQPQHF.